Each of the 2 T cell receptor beta chains below was sequenced from the same sample in a study of T cell responses to AZD1222 COVID-19 vaccine. The table came from immunoSEQ multiplex PCR; TCRdb's copy has only in-frame clones and leaves some out. This sample has roughly 170,000 clones, with 94% found just once. This specimen was peripheral blood, taken 28 days after the second AZD1222 dose. These receptors all stem from an adult who received the AZD1222 COVID-19 vaccine.

The V call is TRBV28, the J call TRBJ1-6, with D perhaps TRBD1 (6 bases). V lost 6 bases and J lost 8, with 17 bases in between. The CDR3 has 15 residues. Germline V lookup: CDR1 MDHEN, CDR2 SYDVKM. CDR3 protein: CASRTLTGKDSPLHF. The CDR3 bases are TGTGCCAGCAGGACCTTAACAGGGAAGGATTCACCCCTCCACTTT.

CDR3 nucleotides: TGCGCCAGCAACCCCCTAAGCTCCTACAATGAGCAGTTCTTC. This codes for CASNPLSSYNEQFF. The J gene is TRBJ2-1, the V gene TRBV5-1, with D uncertain. Trimming stripped 6 bases from V and 0 bases from J, with 10 bases between. CDR3 length: 14 amino acids. Germline V gives CDR1 SGHRS, CDR2 YFSETQ.